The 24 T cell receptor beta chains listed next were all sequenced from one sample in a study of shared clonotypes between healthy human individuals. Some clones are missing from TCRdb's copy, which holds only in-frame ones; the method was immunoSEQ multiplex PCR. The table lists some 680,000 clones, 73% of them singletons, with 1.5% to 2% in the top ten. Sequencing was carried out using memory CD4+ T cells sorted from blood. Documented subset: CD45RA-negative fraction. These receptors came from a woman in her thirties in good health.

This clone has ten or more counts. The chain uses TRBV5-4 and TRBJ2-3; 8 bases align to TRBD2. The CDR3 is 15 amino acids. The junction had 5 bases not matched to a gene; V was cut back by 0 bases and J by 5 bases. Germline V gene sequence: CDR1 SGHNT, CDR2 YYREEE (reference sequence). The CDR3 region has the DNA TGTGCCAGCAGCTTGGGAGGGACTAGAAGAGATACGCAGTATTTT. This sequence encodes CASSLGGTRRDTQYF.

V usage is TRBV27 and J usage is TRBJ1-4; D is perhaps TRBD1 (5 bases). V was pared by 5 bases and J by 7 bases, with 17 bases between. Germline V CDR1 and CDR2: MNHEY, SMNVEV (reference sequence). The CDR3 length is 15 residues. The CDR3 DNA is TGTGCCAGCAGTCAAAAGCGGGGCTGGGGTGAAAAACTGTTTTTT. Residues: CASSQKRGWGEKLFF.

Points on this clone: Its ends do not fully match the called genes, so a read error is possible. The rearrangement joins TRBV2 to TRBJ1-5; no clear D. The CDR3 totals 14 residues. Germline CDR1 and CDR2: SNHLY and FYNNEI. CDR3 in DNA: TGCGCCAGCAGTGAGTCGAGCAGCAATCAGCCCCAGCATTTT. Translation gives CASSESSSNQPQHF.

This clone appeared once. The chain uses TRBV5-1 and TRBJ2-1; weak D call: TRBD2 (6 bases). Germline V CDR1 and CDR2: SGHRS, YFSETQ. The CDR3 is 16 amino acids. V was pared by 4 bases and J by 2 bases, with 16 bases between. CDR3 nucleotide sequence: TGCGCCAGCAGCCCGGGAGACGGGAGCACCTACAATGAGCAGTTCTTC. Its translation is CASSPGDGSTYNEQFF.

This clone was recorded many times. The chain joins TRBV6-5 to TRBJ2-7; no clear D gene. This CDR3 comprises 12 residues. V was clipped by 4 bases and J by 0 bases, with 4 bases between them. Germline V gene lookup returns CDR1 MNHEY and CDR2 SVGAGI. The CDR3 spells CASSSSSYEQYF. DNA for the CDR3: TGTGCCAGCAGTTCCAGCTCCTACGAGCAGTACTTC.

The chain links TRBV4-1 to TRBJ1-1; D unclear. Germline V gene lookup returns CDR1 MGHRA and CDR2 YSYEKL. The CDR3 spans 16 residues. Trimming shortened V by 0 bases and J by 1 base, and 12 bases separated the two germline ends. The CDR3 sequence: CASSQDLGRKNTEAFF. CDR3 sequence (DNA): TGCGCCAGCAGCCAAGATTTGGGCAGAAAGAACACTGAAGCTTTCTTT.

The CDR3 bases are TGTGCCAGCAGCTTAGATCACGGGACAGGGGGCAGCGAGCAGTACTTC. The encoded protein is CASSLDHGTGGSEQYF. The rearrangement links TRBV11-2 to TRBJ2-7; TRBD1 matches 12 bases. Germline values: CDR1 SGHAT, CDR2 FQNNGV. V shed 0 bases, J shed 6 bases, and the junction held 6 bases outside the gene matches. This CDR3 contains 16 residues.

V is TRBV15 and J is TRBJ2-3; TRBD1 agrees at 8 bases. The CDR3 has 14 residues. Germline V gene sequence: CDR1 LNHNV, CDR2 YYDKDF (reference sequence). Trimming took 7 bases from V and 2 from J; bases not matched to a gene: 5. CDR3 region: CATKTGVNTDTQYF. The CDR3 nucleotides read TGTGCCACCAAGACAGGGGTCAACACAGATACGCAGTATTTT.

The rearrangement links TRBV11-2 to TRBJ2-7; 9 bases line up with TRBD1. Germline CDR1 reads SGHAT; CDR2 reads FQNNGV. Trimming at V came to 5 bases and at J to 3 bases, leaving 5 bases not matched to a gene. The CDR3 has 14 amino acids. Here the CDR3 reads CASSRTGEGYEQYF. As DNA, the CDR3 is TGTGCCAGCAGCCGGACAGGGGAGGGCTACGAGCAGTACTTC.

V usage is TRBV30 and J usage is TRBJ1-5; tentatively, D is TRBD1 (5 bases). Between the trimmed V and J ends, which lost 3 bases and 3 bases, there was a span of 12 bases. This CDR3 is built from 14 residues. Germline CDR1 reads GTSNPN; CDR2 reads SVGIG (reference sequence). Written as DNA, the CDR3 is TGTGCCTGGAGCGGAAGGGGACCCAATCAGCCCCAGCATTTT. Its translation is CAWSGRGPNQPQHF.

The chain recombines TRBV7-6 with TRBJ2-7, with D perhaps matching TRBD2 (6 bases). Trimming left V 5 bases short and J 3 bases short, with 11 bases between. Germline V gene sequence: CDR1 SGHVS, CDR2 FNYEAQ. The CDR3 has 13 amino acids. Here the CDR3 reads CASSPPGSYEQYF. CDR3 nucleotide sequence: TGTGCCAGCAGCCCCCCCGGGAGCTACGAGCAGTACTTC.

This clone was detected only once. The CDR3 DNA follows: TGCGCCAGCAGCCACGGGGACTCCGTCTCCTACGAGCAGTACTTC. This sequence encodes CASSHGDSVSYEQYF. This sequence joins TRBV5-1 and TRBJ2-7; weak D call: TRBD2 (6 bases). CDR1 is SGHRS, CDR2 YFSETQ, per germline. Trimming removed 4 bases at V and 0 bases at J, with 14 bases between. The CDR3 totals 15 residues.

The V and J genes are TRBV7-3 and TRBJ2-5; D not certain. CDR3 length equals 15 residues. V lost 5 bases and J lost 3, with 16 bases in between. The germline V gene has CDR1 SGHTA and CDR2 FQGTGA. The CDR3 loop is CASSPGSNREETQYF. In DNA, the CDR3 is TGTGCCAGCAGCCCTGGGTCCAATAGAGAAGAGACCCAGTACTTC. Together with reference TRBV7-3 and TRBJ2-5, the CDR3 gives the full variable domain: GAGVSQTPSNKVTEKGKYVELRCDPISGHTALYWYRQSLGQGPEFLIYFQGTGAADDSGLPNDRFFAVRPEGSVSTLKIQRTERGDSAVYLCASSPGSNREETQYFGPGTRLLVL.

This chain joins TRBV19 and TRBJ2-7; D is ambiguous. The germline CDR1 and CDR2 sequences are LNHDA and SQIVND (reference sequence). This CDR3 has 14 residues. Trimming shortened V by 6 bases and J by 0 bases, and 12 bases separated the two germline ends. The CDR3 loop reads CASRISDGSYEQYF. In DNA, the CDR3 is TGTGCCAGTAGGATCTCGGACGGCTCCTACGAGCAGTACTTC.

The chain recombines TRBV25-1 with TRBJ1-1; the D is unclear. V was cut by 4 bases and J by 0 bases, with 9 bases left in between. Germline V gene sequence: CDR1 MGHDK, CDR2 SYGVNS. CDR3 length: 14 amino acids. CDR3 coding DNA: TGTGCCAGCAGTGTAGGTCGAGTGAACACTGAAGCTTTCTTT. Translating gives CASSVGRVNTEAFF.

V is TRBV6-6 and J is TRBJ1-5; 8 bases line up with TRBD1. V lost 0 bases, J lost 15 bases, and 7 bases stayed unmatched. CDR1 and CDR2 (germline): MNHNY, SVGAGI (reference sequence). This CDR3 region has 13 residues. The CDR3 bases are TGTGCCAGCAGTTACTCTGGACAGGGATCGAGGCATTTT. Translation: CASSYSGQGSRHF.

CDR3 amino acids: CASSTRLADSSYNEQFF. The CDR3 region has the DNA TGTGCCAGCAGTACTAGACTAGCCGATAGCTCCTACAATGAGCAGTTCTTC. The chain employs TRBV28 and TRBJ2-1; 7 positions agree with TRBD2. The CDR3 covers 17 residues. CDR1 MDHEN and CDR2 SYDVKM come from the germline V gene. V was pared by 5 bases and J by 0 bases, with 10 bases of the junction left unmatched.

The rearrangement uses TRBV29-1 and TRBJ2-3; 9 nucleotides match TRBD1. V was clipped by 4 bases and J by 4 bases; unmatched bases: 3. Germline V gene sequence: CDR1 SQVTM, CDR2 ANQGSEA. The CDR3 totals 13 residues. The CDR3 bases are TGCAGCGTTGGGGGACAGGGCCCAGATACGCAGTATTTT. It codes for CSVGGQGPDTQYF.

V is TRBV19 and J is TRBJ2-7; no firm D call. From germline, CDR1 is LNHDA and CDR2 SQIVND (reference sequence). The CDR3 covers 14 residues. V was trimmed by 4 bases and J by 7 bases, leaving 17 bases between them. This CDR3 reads CASSNPGRQWEQYF. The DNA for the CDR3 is TGTGCCAGTAGTAACCCCGGACGGCAGTGGGAGCAGTACTTC. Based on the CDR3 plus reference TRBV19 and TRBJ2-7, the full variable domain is DGGITQSPKYLFRKEGQNVTLSCEQNLNHDAMYWYRQDPGQGLRLIYYSQIVNDFQKGDIAEGYSVSREKKESFPLTVTSAQKNPTAFYLCASSNPGRQWEQYFGPGTRLTVT.

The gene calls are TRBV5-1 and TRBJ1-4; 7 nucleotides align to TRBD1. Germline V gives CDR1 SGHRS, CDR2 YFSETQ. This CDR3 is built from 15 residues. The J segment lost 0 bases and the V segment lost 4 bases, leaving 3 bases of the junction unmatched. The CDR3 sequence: CASSGGTATNEKLFF. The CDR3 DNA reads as TGCGCCAGCAGCGGCGGGACAGCAACTAATGAAAAACTGTTTTTT.

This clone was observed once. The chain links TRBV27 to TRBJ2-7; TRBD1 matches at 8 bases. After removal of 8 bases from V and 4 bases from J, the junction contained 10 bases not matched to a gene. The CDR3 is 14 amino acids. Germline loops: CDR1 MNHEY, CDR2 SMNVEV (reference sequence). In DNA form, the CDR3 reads TGTGCCAGCGCCAAGGGGACAGGAGGTTACGAGCAGTACTTC. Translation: CASAKGTGGYEQYF.

CDR3 sequence: CASSTGSGNTIYF. CDR3 coding DNA: TGTGCCAGTAGTACTGGCTCTGGAAACACCATATATTTT. The V and J genes are TRBV19 and TRBJ1-3; D not certain. This CDR3 region has 13 residues. V gave up 4 bases and J gave up 0 bases, with 4 bases separating them. Germline V gene lookup returns CDR1 LNHDA and CDR2 SQIVND (reference sequence).

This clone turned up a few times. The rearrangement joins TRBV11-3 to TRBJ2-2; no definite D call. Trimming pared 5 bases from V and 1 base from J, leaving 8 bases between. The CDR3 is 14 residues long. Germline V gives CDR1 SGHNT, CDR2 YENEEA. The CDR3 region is CASSPLKNTGELFF. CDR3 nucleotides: TGTGCCAGCAGCCCCCTCAAGAACACCGGGGAGCTGTTTTTT. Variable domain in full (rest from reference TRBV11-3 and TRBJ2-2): EAGVVQSPRYKIIEKKQPVAFWCNPISGHNTLYWYLQNLGQGPELLIRYENEEAVDDSQLPKDRFSAERLKGVDSTLKIQPAELGDSAVYLCASSPLKNTGELFFGEGSRLTVL.

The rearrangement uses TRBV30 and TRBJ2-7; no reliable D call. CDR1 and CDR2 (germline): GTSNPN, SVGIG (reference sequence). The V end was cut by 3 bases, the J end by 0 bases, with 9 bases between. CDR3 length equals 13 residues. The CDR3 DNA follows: TGTGCCTGGAGGGCCGGCAGCTCCTACGAGCAGTACTTC. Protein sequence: CAWRAGSSYEQYF.